The rows below give T cell receptor beta chains drawn from one sample of a study of blood T cell repertoires in COVID-19. TCRdb keeps only in-frame clones here, not all; method: immunoSEQ multiplex PCR. The sample has around 180,000 clones, around 88% seen once. Sequenced input: peripheral blood. These receptors were obtained from a woman aged 25 to 39 with acute or convalescent COVID-19. The CDR3 runs from the conserved cysteine through the conserved F or W. D genes are given only for firm matches. Clone size, where shown, is once, few, many, or a class for clones that have expanded.

j_call v_call clone_size d_call cdr3_nt cdr3_aa
TRBJ2-7 TRBV4-2 . TRBD1 TGTGCCGCCGGGACAGGGAGCTCCTACGAGCAGTACTTC CAAGTGSSYEQYF
TRBJ2-1 TRBV4-1 . . TGCGCCAGCAGCCAAGATTGGGGGGGCTTGAATGAGCAGTTCTTC CASSQDWGGLNEQFF
TRBJ1-4 TRBV18 . . TGTGCCAGCTCACCACTAGGGGCTATGAATGAAAAACTGTTTTTT CASSPLGAMNEKLFF
TRBJ2-5 TRBV6-6 . . TGTGCCAGCCGGGGTCAAGAGACCCAGTACTTC CASRGQETQYF
TRBJ2-6 TRBV27 . . TGTGCCACCAGACCCAACCTGGGCGGGGCCAACGTCCTGACTTTC CATRPNLGGANVLTF
TRBJ1-1 TRBV6-5 once . TGTGCCAGCAGAGACACTCTGAACACTGAAGCTTTCTTT CASRDTLNTEAFF
TRBJ1-1 TRBV3-1/TRBV3-2 . TRBD1 TGTGCCAGCAGCCCTACAGGGGCGAACACTGAAGCTTTCTTT CASSPTGANTEAFF
TRBJ2-3 TRBV5-1 . TRBD2 TGCGCCAGCAGTCAGCTGCAGCGGGAGATCGCAGATACGCAGTATTTT CASSQLQREIADTQYF
TRBJ1-5 TRBV27 few . TGTGCCAGCCAGATCTCGGGTTCCAGGGGCAATCAGCCCCAGCATTTT CASQISGSRGNQPQHF
TRBJ2-4 TRBV3-1/TRBV3-2 . . TGTGCCAGCAGCCCTCGACAGGACATTCAGTACTTC CASSPRQDIQYF
TRBJ1-2 TRBV18 few TRBD1 TGTGCCAGCTCACCGGTCAGGGGGCATTATGGCTACACCTTC CASSPVRGHYGYTF
TRBJ2-1 TRBV6-6 . TRBD2 TGTGCCAGCACCGATGGGACTAGCGGCAATGAGCAGTTCTTC CASTDGTSGNEQFF
TRBJ1-5 TRBV28 . TRBD1 TGTGCCAGCAGTTTACCTACAGGGGGCTGGCAGCCCCAGCATTTT CASSLPTGGWQPQHF
TRBJ2-5 TRBV18 few . TGTGCCAGCTCACCACGGAGGCATAATCAAGAGACCCAGTACTTC CASSPRRHNQETQYF
TRBJ2-2 TRBV7-2 . . TGTGCCAGCAGCCCCCTAGTTGGGTCCACCGGGGAGCTGTTTTTT CASSPLVGSTGELFF
TRBJ1-2 TRBV2 . TRBD1 TGTGCCAGCAGGATCGACGGGACAGGGAAAGCCTATGGCTACACCTTC CASRIDGTGKAYGYTF
TRBJ2-2 TRBV5-1 . . TGCGCCAGCAGCCGAGAGAACACCGGGGAGCTGTTTTTT CASSRENTGELFF
TRBJ2-5 TRBV5-1 . TRBD1 TGCGCCAGCAGCTTCCAGGGACAGGGAGAGACCCAGTACTTC CASSFQGQGETQYF
TRBJ2-5 TRBV6-5 . . TGTGCCAGCTCCGGGGGTCGGGCAGAGACCCAGTACTTC CASSGGRAETQYF
TRBJ2-1 TRBV6-4 . TRBD2 TGTGCCAGCAGTGACCTCGTGGAGCGGGAGGATTGGGGCTACAATGAGCAGTTCTTC CASSDLVEREDWGYNEQFF
TRBJ2-1 TRBV12-3/TRBV12-4 once . TGTGCCAGCAGGCTTCAGGGGGAGGAGGAGCAGTTCTTC CASRLQGEEEQFF